Presented here are 14 T cell receptor beta chains from one specimen sequenced in a study of CD8 T cells in Susac syndrome. A quantity of about 0.5 to 1 ug RNA underwent reverse transcription using random hexamers. TCRdb re-derived calls from the immunoSEQ multiplex PCR reads in MiXCR, one entry per CDR3 protein. The sample includes 150,000 to 200,000 distinct CDR3 sequences, about 91% of them seen just once. The sample was CD4+ T cells from PBMCs. The source of these receptors is a human donor in good health.

The J gene is TRBJ2-2, the V gene TRBV18; 12 bases agree with TRBD1. Trimming took 1 base from V and 0 from J; bases not matched to a gene: 15. Germline loops: CDR1 KGHSH, CDR2 LQKENI. The CDR3 has 22 residues. CDR3 region: CASSPRRTGTGGAVSNTGELFF. Here the CDR3 DNA reads TGTGCCAGCTCACCACGCCGGACAGGGACAGGGGGCGCCGTCTCGAACACCGGGGAGCTGTTTTTT.

The chain combines TRBV7-3 with TRBJ2-2; D may be TRBD1 (6 bases). CDR1 SGHTA and CDR2 FQGTGA come from the germline V gene. There are 13 residues in the CDR3. Trimming removed 8 bases from V and 0 bases from J, with 7 bases in between. The CDR3 sequence is CASGTPNTGELFF. The CDR3 region has the DNA TGTGCCAGCGGGACACCGAACACCGGGGAGCTGTTTTTT.

On this clonotype: One end of the junction is discordant with germline, which a read error may explain. The chain's CDR3 is CASSVDRGYGTGF. The CDR3 bases are TGTGCCAGCAGCGTGGACAGGGGGTACGGGACGGGCTTC. The chain is built from TRBV11-2 and TRBJ2-7; 10 positions match TRBD1. The germline CDR1 and CDR2 sequences are SGHAT and FQNNGV. The CDR3 consists of 13 residues. Supplemented by reference TRBV11-2 and TRBJ2-7, the full variable domain reads EAGVAQSPRYKIIEKRQSVAFWCNPISGHATLYWYQQILGQGPKLLIQFQNNGVVDDSQLPKDRFSAERLKGVDSTLKIQPAKLEDSAVYLCASSVDRGYGTGFGPGTRLTVT.

The chain has TRBV14 and TRBJ2-2, with D possibly matching TRBD1 (6 bases). CDR3 length equals 14 residues. Trimming took off 2 bases at V and 7 bases at J, with 11 bases between the two ends. Germline-derived CDR1 and CDR2 are SGHDN and FVKESK. The CDR3 nucleotides are TGTGCCAGCAGCCAATACGGACAGCTCGGGGAGCTGTTTTTT. This sequence encodes CASSQYGQLGELFF. Full variable domain (missing parts from reference TRBV14 and TRBJ2-2): EAGVTQFPSHSVIEKGQTVTLRCDPISGHDNLYWYRRVMGKEIKFLLHFVKESKQDESGMPNNRFLAERTGGTYSTLKVQPAELEDSGVYFCASSQYGQLGELFFGEGSRLTVL.

CDR3 protein: CASSPPDRGSEAFF. In nucleotides, the CDR3 is TGTGCCAGTAGTCCACCCGACAGGGGGTCTGAAGCTTTCTTT. The chain combines TRBV19 with TRBJ1-1, with 9 bases identical to TRBD1. Per germline, CDR1 LNHDA and CDR2 SQIVND (reference sequence). The J segment lost 6 bases and the V segment lost 5 bases, leaving 7 bases of the junction unmatched. The length of the CDR3 is 14 residues.

The gene calls are TRBV6-5 and TRBJ2-5; TRBD1 aligns across 7 bases. The germline CDR1 and CDR2 sequences are MNHEY and SVGAGI. V trimming: 2 bases; J trimming: 1 base; junction bases outside the gene matches: 1. The length of the CDR3 is 14 residues. The CDR3 reads CASSYRTGQETQYF. The CDR3 DNA sequence: TGTGCCAGCAGTTACAGGACAGGCCAAGAGACCCAGTACTTC.

The chain links TRBV4-1 to TRBJ2-1; 9 bases agree with TRBD1. This CDR3 region has 20 residues. With V trimmed by 2 bases and J by 0 bases, 14 bases remained unmatched. Germline CDR1 and CDR2: MGHRA and YSYEKL. In nucleotides, the CDR3 is TGCGCCAGCAGCCAAATCAAGGGACAGGGTTCCCCTAGCTCCTACAATGAGCAGTTCTTC. As protein: CASSQIKGQGSPSSYNEQFF.

This clonotype was recorded only once. This chain joins TRBV19 and TRBJ1-5; D not resolved. The CDR3 totals 15 residues. In germline, CDR1 is LNHDA, CDR2 SQIVND (reference sequence). Trimming shortened V by 6 bases and J by 3 bases, and 15 bases separated the two germline ends. CDR3 in DNA: TGTGCCAGTAGGCCTGGGGTAGGCAACAATCAGCCCCAGCATTTT. It codes for CASRPGVGNNQPQHF.

This clonotype appeared a single time. The genes are TRBV6-2 or TRBV6-3 and TRBJ1-1; D is perhaps TRBD1 (5 bases). Germline V gives CDR1 MNHEY, CDR2 SVGEGT. The CDR3 runs to 15 residues. The V gene lost 2 bases and the J gene lost 3 bases, with 13 bases spanning the gap. CDR3 region: CASSYVSGVYTEAFF. In DNA, the CDR3 is TGTGCCAGCAGTTACGTGTCGGGGGTGTACACTGAAGCTTTCTTT.

The CDR3, as DNA: TGTGCCAGCTCACCACAGGGGAATGGCTACACCTTC. Protein product: CASSPQGNGYTF. This chain links TRBV18 with TRBJ1-2, with D possibly matching TRBD1 (5 bases). The germline CDR1 and CDR2 sequences are KGHSH and LQKENI. V gave up 1 base and J gave up 6 bases, with 6 bases separating them. This CDR3 has 12 amino acids. Using reference TRBV18 and TRBJ1-2 for the parts outside the CDR3, the full variable domain is NAGVMQNPRHLVRRRGQEARLRCSPMKGHSHVYWYRQLPEEGLKFMVYLQKENIIDESGMPKERFSAEFPKEGPSILRIQQVVRGDSAAYFCASSPQGNGYTFGSGTRLTVV.

The chain has TRBV20-1 and TRBJ2-7, with 7 bases fitting TRBD1. CDR3 size: 14 residues. Germline V gene data show CDR1 as DFQATT and CDR2 as SNEGSKA (reference sequence). J lost 2 bases, V lost 6 bases, and 10 bases had no gene match. CDR3 in DNA: TGCAGTGCCAGGGGTGGACAGGCGGCCTACGAGCAGTACTTC. Translated, it gives CSARGGQAAYEQYF.

The genes are TRBV11-2 and TRBJ1-1, with D possibly matching TRBD1 (5 bases). The CDR3 contains 14 residues. Germline CDR1 reads SGHAT; CDR2 reads FQNNGV. The V gene lost 1 base and the J gene lost 10 bases, with 16 bases spanning the gap. The CDR3: CASSLGEAGRGAFF. The CDR3 DNA reads TGTGCCAGCAGCTTAGGAGAGGCGGGGAGGGGAGCTTTCTTT. Full variable domain (missing parts from reference TRBV11-2 and TRBJ1-1): EAGVAQSPRYKIIEKRQSVAFWCNPISGHATLYWYQQILGQGPKLLIQFQNNGVVDDSQLPKDRFSAERLKGVDSTLKIQPAKLEDSAVYLCASSLGEAGRGAFFGQGTRLTVV.

The chain carries TRBV7-2 and TRBJ2-5; 8 nucleotides match TRBD2. From germline, CDR1 is SGHTA and CDR2 FQGNSA. With V trimmed by 5 bases and J by 3 bases, 5 bases remained unmatched. The CDR3 has 14 residues. CDR3 region: CASSQRTSKETQYF. CDR3 in DNA: TGTGCCAGCAGCCAACGGACTAGCAAAGAGACCCAGTACTTC.

This sequence joins TRBV7-7 and TRBJ2-3, with a tentative D call TRBD1 (6 bases). The CDR3 consists of 16 residues. Germline CDR1 SSHAT, CDR2 FNYEAQ (reference sequence). Trimming took off 1 base at V and 4 bases at J, with 15 bases between the two ends. CDR3 region: CASSLEGEGWADTQYF. The CDR3 DNA is TGTGCCAGCAGCTTAGAGGGGGAAGGCTGGGCAGATACGCAGTATTTT.